These T cell receptor beta chains were read from a single sample in a study of cytomegalovirus exposure and HLA in healthy donors. Using immunoSEQ multiplex PCR, the repertoire was profiled, and TCRdb retains in-frame clones only, with some absent. The sample holds tens of thousands of clones; under 95% are singletons and the top ten take around 3.3%. Sequenced input: PBMCs. The receptors derive from a woman in her thirties in good health and CMV-seronegative. The CDR3 runs from the conserved cysteine through the conserved F or W. Clone sizes are given selectively: once, few, many, or a class where the clone is expanded.

size: NA
V: TRBV2
length: 15
CDR3: CASSVEREQGETQYF

size: NA
V: TRBV18
length: 14
CDR3: CASSPPGGHNEQFF

size: few
V: TRBV6-5
length: 13
CDR3: CASSYSGDYGYTF

size: NA
V: TRBV5-1
length: 15
CDR3: CASSQDRGGRDTIYF

size: NA
V: TRBV28
length: 14
CDR3: CASSLSGVREPLHF

size: NA
V: TRBV27
length: 13
CDR3: CASSSGQTYEQYF

size: NA
V: TRBV6-5
length: 14
CDR3: CASRMTGRREKLFF

size: NA
V: TRBV28
length: 14
CDR3: CASSLWGLNQPQHF

size: NA
V: TRBV7-2
length: 17
CDR3: CASTRSLGQGALGGYTF

size: NA
V: TRBV29-1
length: 13
CDR3: CSVGIGQPGELFF

size: NA
V: TRBV15
length: 14
CDR3: CATSTRDRVHEQYF

size: NA
V: TRBV6-5
length: 15
CDR3: CASSSPTSGRKTQYF

size: NA
V: TRBV5-5
length: 16
CDR3: CASTQLDITGSYEQYF

size: NA
V: TRBV7-8
length: 16
CDR3: CASSLERGQANQPQHF

size: NA
V: TRBV5-1
length: 15
CDR3: CASSFGSSGRGELFF

size: NA
V: TRBV9
length: 15
CDR3: CASSVGAKSTYEQYF

size: NA
V: TRBV27
length: 17
CDR3: CASSLSWAGSYTDTQYF

size: NA
V: TRBV28
length: 15
CDR3: CASSRRLASTGELFF

size: NA
V: TRBV6-5
length: 15
CDR3: CASSGPGSYNSPLHF

size: NA
V: TRBV15
length: 14
CDR3: CATSRGQVNTEAFF

size: NA
V: TRBV5-1
length: 15
CDR3: CASSLGLQGVEKLFF

size: NA
V: TRBV28
length: 13
CDR3: CASSPTGLYGYTF

size: NA
V: TRBV20-1
length: 11
CDR3: CSAGENYEQYF

size: NA
V: TRBV5-6
length: 14
CDR3: CASSWGTGNFRYTF

size: NA
V: TRBV5-1
length: 16
CDR3: CASSFAPSGSSYEQYF

size: few
V: TRBV28
length: 12
CDR3: CASNRGGQPQHF

size: once
V: TRBV7-6
length: 19
CDR3: CASSLLSPPTGQGVYGYTF